This TCR beta chain was identified during a study of cytomegalovirus exposure and HLA in healthy donors. The protocol was immunoSEQ multiplex PCR, while the TCRdb copy is restricted to in-frame clones and leaves out a portion. Of 250,000 to 350,000 clones in the sample, 88% are singletons; the top ten hold approximately 0.95%. Trimming pared 0 bases from V and 2 bases from J, leaving 7 bases between. The CDR3 has 14 amino acids. CDR1 is SGHDN and CDR2 is FVKESK in the germline V gene. The chain recombines TRBV14 with TRBJ1-2, with D hard to call. This receptor was obtained from a woman aged 18-30 years in good health and CMV-seronegative. The sample taken for sequencing was PBMCs. The CDR3 sequence is CASSQEILNYGYTF. The CDR3, as DNA: TGTGCCAGCAGCCAAGAGATCCTAAACTATGGCTACACCTTC.